The next 2 T cell receptor beta chains were all read from a single sample in a study of control samples from healthy donors and cancer patients. Generated by immunoSEQ multiplex PCR, the TCRdb table keeps only in-frame clones and is missing some. The table records under 85,000 clones, approximately 93% of them present only once. What was sequenced was PBMCs. Every receptor here comes from a woman aged 40 to 50 with lung cancer.

V gene TRBV6-1 combines with J gene TRBJ2-7; D is unresolved. Germline loops: CDR1 MNHNS, CDR2 SASEGT. With 3 bases removed from V and 3 bases from J, the gap between germline ends came to 6 bases. This CDR3 contains 12 residues. Here the CDR3 DNA reads TGTGCCAGCAGTGAGTACAACTACGAGCAGTACTTC. It specifies CASSEYNYEQYF.

The chain employs TRBV27 and TRBJ2-3; 12 bases are a match to TRBD2. CDR1 and CDR2 from the germline V gene are MNHEY and SMNVEV (reference sequence). V lost 7 bases and J lost 6; bases outside the gene matches: 11. The CDR3 is 16 amino acids. The CDR3 nucleotides read TGTGCCAGCACTATGGCTAGCGGGGGGGAAGGGGATACGCAGTATTTT. Amino acid sequence: CASTMASGGEGDTQYF.